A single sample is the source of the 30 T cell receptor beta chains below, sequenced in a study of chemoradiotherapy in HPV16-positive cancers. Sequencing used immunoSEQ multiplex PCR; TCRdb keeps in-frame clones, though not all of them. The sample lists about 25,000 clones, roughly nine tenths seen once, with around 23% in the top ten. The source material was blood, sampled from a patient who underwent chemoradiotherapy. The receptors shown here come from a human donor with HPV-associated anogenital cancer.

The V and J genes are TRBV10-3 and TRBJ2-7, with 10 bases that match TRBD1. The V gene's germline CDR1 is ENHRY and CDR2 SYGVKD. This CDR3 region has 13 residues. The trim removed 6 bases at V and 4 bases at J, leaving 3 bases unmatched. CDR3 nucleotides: TGTGCCATCAGACCGGGACAGGGGTACGAGCAGTACTTC. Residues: CAIRPGQGYEQYF.

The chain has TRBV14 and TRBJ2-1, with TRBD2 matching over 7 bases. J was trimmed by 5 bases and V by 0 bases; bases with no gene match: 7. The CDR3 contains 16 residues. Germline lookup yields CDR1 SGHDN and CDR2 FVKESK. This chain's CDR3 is CASSQEYLAAHNEQFF. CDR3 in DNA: TGTGCCAGCAGCCAAGAGTACCTAGCGGCCCACAATGAGCAGTTCTTC.

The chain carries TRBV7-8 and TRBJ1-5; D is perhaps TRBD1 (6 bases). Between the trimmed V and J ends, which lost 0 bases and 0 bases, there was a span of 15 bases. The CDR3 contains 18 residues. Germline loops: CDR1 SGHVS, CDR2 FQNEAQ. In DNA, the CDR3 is TGTGCCAGCAGCTTAGCCCTGTACAGGGAATTTAGCAATCAGCCCCAGCATTTT. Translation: CASSLALYREFSNQPQHF.

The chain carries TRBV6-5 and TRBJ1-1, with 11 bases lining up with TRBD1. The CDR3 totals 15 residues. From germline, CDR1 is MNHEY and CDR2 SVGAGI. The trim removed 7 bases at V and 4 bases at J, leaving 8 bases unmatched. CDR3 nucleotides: TGTGCCAGCACCGGACAGGGGGCGCTTTCCACTGAAGCTTTCTTT. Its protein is CASTGQGALSTEAFF.

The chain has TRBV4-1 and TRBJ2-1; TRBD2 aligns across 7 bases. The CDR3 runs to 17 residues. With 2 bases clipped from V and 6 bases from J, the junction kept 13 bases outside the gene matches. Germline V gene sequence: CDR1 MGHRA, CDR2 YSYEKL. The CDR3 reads CASSQLNSGRVFNEQFF. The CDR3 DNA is TGCGCCAGCAGCCAACTGAATAGCGGGCGGGTATTCAATGAGCAGTTCTTC.

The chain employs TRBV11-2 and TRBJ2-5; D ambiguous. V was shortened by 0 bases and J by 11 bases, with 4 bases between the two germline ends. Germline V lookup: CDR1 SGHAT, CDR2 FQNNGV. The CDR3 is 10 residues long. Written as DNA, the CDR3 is TGTGCCAGCAGCTTAGAAGAGCAGTACTTC. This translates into CASSLEEQYF.

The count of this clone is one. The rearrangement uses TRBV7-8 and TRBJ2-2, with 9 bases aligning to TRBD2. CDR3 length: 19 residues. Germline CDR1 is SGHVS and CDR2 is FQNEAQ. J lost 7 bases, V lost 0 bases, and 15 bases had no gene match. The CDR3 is CASSLARASGIGLGGELFF. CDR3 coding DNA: TGTGCCAGCAGCTTAGCGAGAGCTAGCGGGATAGGTTTAGGCGGGGAGCTGTTTTTT.

The CDR3 nucleotides are TGTGCCAGCAGCCTACGAGTAAGGGGGCCGCGTGAGTACAATGAGCAGTTCTTC. This sequence encodes CASSLRVRGPREYNEQFF. The chain is built from TRBV13 and TRBJ2-1; 7 bases line up with TRBD1. The ends lost 5 bases at V and 4 bases at J; junction bases unmatched: 17. CDR1 is PRHDT and CDR2 is FYEKMQ in the germline V gene (reference sequence). There are 18 residues in the CDR3.

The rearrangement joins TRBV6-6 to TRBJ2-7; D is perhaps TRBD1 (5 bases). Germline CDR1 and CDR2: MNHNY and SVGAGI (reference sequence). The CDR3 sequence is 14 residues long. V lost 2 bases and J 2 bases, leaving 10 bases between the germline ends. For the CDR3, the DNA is TGTGCCAGCAGTTACGCAGGGCCAGCCTACGAGCAGTACTTC. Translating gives CASSYAGPAYEQYF.

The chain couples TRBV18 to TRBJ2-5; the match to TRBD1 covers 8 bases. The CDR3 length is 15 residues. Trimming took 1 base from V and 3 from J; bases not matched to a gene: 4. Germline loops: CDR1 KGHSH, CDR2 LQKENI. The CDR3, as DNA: TGTGCCAGCTCACCACGGACAGGGTTTGAAGAGACCCAGTACTTC. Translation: CASSPRTGFEETQYF.

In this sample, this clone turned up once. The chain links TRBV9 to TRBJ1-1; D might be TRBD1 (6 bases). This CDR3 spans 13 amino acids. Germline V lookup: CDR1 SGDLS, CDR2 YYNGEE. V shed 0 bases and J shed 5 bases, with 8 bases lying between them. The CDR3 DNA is TGTGCCAGCAGCGTAGCGGGGGCTACTGAAGCTTTCTTT. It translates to CASSVAGATEAFF.

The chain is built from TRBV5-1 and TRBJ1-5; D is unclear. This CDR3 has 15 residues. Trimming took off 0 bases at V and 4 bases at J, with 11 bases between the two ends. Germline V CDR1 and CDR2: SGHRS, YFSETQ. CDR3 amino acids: CASSLVAGENQPQHF. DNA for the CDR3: TGCGCCAGCAGCTTGGTCGCAGGAGAAAATCAGCCCCAGCATTTT.

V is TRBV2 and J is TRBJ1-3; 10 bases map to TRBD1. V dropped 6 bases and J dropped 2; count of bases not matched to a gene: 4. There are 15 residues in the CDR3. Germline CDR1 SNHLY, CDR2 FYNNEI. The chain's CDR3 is CASRADRGAGNTIYF. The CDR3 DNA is TGTGCCAGCAGGGCGGACAGGGGGGCTGGAAACACCATATATTTT.

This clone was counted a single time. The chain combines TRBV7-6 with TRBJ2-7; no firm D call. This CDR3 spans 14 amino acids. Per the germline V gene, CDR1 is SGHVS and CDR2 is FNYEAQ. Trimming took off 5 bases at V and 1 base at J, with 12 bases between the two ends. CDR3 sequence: CASSPLGGSYEQYF. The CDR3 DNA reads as TGTGCCAGCAGCCCCCTCGGCGGATCCTACGAGCAGTACTTC. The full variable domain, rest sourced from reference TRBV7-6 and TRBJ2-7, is GAGVSQSPRYKVTKRGQDVALRCDPISGHVSLYWYRQALGQGPEFLTYFNYEAQQDKSGLPNDRFSAERPEGSISTLTIQRTEQRDSAMYRCASSPLGGSYEQYFGPGTRLTVT.

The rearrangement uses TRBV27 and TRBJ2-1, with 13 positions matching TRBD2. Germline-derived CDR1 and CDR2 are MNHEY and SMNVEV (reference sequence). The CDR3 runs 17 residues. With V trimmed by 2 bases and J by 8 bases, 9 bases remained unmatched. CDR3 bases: TGTGCCAGCAGTTTACAAATACTAGCGGGAGGGCCTGATGAGCAGTTCTTC. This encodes CASSLQILAGGPDEQFF.

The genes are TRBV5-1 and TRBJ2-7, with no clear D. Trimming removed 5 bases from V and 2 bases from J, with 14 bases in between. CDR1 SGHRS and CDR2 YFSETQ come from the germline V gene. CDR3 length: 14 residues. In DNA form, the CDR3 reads TGCGCCAGCAGGCCCTCCCTCGGACCCTACGAGCAGTACTTC. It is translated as CASRPSLGPYEQYF.

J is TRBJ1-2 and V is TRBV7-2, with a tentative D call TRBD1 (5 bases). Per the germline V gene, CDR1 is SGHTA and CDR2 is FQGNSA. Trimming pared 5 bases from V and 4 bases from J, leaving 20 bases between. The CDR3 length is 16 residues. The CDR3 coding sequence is TGTGCCAGCAGCGTGCATGGTGGGACGGAAACCTATGGCTACACCTTC. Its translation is CASSVHGGTETYGYTF.

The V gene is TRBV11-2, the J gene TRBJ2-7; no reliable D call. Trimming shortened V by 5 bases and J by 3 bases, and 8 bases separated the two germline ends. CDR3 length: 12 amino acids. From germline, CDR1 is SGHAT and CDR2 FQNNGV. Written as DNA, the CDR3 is TGTGCCAGCAGCCCTACGGGCTACGAGCAGTACTTC. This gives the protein CASSPTGYEQYF.

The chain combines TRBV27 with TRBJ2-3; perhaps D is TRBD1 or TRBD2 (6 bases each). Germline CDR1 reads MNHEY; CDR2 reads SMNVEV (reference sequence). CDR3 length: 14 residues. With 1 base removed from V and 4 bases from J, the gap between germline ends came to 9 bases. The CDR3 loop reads CASSLYGGPDTQYF. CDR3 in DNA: TGTGCCAGCAGTTTATATGGGGGGCCAGATACGCAGTATTTT.

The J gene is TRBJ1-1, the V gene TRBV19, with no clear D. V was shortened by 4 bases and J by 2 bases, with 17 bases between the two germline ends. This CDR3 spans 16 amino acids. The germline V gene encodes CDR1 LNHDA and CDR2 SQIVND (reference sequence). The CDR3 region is CASSKRVNLVNTEAFF. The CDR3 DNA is TGTGCCAGTAGTAAGAGGGTAAACCTGGTTAACACTGAAGCTTTCTTT.

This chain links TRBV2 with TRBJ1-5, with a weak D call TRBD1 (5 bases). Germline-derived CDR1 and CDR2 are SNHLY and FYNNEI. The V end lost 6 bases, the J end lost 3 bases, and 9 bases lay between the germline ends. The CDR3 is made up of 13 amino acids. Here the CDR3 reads CASRQDYNQPQHF. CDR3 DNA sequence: TGTGCCAGCAGACAGGATTACAATCAGCCCCAGCATTTT.

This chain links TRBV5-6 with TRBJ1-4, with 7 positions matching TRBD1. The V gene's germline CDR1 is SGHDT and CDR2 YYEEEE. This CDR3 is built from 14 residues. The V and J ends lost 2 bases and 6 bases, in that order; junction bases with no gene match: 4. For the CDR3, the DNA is TGTGCCAGCAGCTTCGGCAGGGGGTATGAAAAACTGTTTTTT. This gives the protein CASSFGRGYEKLFF. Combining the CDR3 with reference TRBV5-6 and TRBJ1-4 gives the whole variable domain DAGVTQSPTHLIKTRGQQVTLRCSPKSGHDTVSWYQQALGQGPQFIFQYYEEEERQRGNFPDRFSGHQFPNYSSELNVNALLLGDSALYLCASSFGRGYEKLFFGSGTQLSVL.

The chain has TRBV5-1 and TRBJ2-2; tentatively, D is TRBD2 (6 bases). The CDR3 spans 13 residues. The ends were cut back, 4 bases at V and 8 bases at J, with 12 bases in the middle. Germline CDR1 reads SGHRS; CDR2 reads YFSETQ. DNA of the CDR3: TGCGCCAGCAGCCCGGGGGAGATGGGGGAGCTGTTTTTT. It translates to CASSPGEMGELFF.

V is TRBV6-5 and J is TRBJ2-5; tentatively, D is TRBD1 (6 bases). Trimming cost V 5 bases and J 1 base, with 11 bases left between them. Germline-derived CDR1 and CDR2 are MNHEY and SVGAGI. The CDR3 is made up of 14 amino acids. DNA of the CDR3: TGTGCCAGCAGTGAACAGGGCCCCCAAGAGACCCAGTACTTC. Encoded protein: CASSEQGPQETQYF.

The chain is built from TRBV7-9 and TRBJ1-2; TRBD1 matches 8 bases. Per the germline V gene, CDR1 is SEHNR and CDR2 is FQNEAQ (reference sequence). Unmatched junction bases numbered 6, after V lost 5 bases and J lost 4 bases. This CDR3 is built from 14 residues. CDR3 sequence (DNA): TGTGCCAGCAGCCTCTGGGACAGGAGCTATGGCTACACCTTC. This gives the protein CASSLWDRSYGYTF.

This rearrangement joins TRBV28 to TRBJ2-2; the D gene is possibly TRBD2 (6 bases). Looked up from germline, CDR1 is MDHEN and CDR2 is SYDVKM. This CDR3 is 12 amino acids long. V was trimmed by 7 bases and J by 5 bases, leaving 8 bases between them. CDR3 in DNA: TGTGCCAGCACCCGGGGGACCGGGGAGCTGTTTTTT. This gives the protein CASTRGTGELFF.

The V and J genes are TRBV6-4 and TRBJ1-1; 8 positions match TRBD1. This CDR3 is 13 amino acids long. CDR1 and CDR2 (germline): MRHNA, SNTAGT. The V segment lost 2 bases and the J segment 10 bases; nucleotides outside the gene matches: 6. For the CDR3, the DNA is TGTGCCAGCAGTGACGGGACAGGTCAAGGAGCTTTCTTT. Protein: CASSDGTGQGAFF.

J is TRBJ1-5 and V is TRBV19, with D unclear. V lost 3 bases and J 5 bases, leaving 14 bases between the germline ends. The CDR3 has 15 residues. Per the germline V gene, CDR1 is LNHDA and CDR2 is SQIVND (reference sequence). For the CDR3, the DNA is TGTGCCAGTAGTATGGCCCGCGGTCCGTATCAGCCCCAGCATTTT. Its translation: CASSMARGPYQPQHF.

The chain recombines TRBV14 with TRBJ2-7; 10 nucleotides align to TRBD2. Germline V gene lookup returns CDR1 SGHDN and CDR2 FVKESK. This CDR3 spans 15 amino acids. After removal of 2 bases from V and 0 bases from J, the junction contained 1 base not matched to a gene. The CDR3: CASSQIAGGSYEQYF. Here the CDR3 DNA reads TGTGCCAGCAGCCAAATAGCGGGGGGCTCCTACGAGCAGTACTTC.

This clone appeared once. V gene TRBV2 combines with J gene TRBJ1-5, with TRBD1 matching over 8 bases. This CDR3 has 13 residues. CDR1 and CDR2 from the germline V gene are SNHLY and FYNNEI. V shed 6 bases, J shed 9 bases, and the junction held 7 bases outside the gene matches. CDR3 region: CASRGQGSGPQHF. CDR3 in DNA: TGTGCCAGCAGAGGACAGGGCTCGGGGCCCCAGCATTTT.